This T cell receptor beta chain was retrieved from a study of blood T cell repertoires in COVID-19. Overall study: The United States, Italy and Spain supplied acute and convalescent COVID-19 samples. T cells, B-cell-depleted T cells, or PBMCs provided the cDNA or gDNA that served as material.

Original processing methods: Researchers report that nucleated cell counts were estimated from reference gene primer amplification. Profiling relied on immunoSEQ multiplex PCR, and the TCRdb table lists in-frame clones only, not all of them. Clonal size and the V and J genes are those of that table, whereas D and trimming came from the DNA. The sample contains about 270,000 clones, roughly 91% of which appear only once. Allocation to cohorts depended on clinical history reported by the participants. Per the germline V gene, CDR1 is SGHRS and CDR2 is YFSETQ. The V segment lost 4 bases and the J segment 4 bases; nucleotides outside the gene matches: 7. This CDR3 region has 14 residues. Regarding this clone: The same CDR3 arises from other DNA sequences in this sample as well.

This clonotype was obtained from a woman aged 55-69 years in a cohort exposed to, infected with or recovered from COVID-19 (not recorded which). This chain links TRBV5-1 with TRBJ1-1; 7 bases align to TRBD1. Source material: PBMCs or T cells enriched from blood (not recorded which). The CDR3 DNA reads TGCGCCAGCAGCCTCGACAGGGTGGGCACTGAAGCTTTCTTT. This encodes CASSLDRVGTEAFF.